Listed below are T cell receptor beta chains from one sample, sequenced in a study of blood T cell repertoires in COVID-19. Clones were sequenced by immunoSEQ multiplex PCR, and TCRdb holds only the in-frame ones, with some missing. Altogether around 300,000 clones are present, 85% to 90% being singletons, with the ten largest covering 2% to 2.5%. Sequencing used PBMCs or T cells enriched from blood (not recorded which). Source of these receptors: a woman younger than 35 who had recovered from COVID-19. The CDR3 runs from the conserved cysteine through the conserved F or W. A D gene is named only where the DNA matches it firmly. Clone size is given for some rows only: seen once, a few or many times, or a class if the clone is expanded.

.	TRBV10-1	TRBJ1-1	.	CASSETGSTEAFF	TGCGCCAGCAGTGAGACAGGGAGCACTGAAGCTTTCTTT
once	TRBV5-8	TRBJ2-3	TRBD2	CASSQRGGRTDTQYF	TGTGCCAGCAGCCAGCGGGGGGGCCGCACAGATACGCAGTATTTT
.	TRBV7-2	TRBJ2-3	.	CASTSGGTDTQYF	TGTGCCAGCACGAGCGGTGGAACAGATACGCAGTATTTT
.	TRBV10-3	TRBJ1-5	TRBD1	CAIKDRDSNQPQHF	TGTGCCATCAAGGACAGGGATAGCAATCAGCCCCAGCATTTT
.	TRBV12-3/TRBV12-4	TRBJ1-2	.	CASSLQGNYGYTF	TGTGCCAGCAGTTTACAGGGAAACTATGGCTACACCTTC
once	TRBV5-6	TRBJ2-2	.	CASSQTEGGELFF	TGTGCCAGCAGCCAAACCGAGGGCGGGGAGCTGTTTTTT
.	TRBV4-2	TRBJ2-1	TRBD2	CASSQDWASGGAVNYNEQFF	TGTGCCAGCAGCCAAGATTGGGCTAGCGGGGGGGCGGTGAACTACAATGAGCAGTTCTTC
.	TRBV5-1	TRBJ1-1	.	CASSLRDTNTEAFF	TGCGCCAGCAGCCTCCGGGACACCAACACTGAAGCTTTCTTT
.	TRBV7-8	TRBJ2-7	TRBD2	CASSPGTSGASYEQYF	TGTGCCAGCAGCCCGGGGACTAGCGGAGCTTCCTACGAGCAGTACTTC
.	TRBV7-2	TRBJ1-5	.	CASSVSSVLNQPQHF	TGTGCCAGCAGCGTGTCGTCGGTCTTAAATCAGCCCCAGCATTTT
once	TRBV5-1	TRBJ1-1	TRBD1	CASSLAGDRGTNTEAFF	TGCGCCAGCAGCTTGGCAGGTGACAGGGGGACGAACACTGAAGCTTTCTTT
.	TRBV19	TRBJ1-3	.	CASRTERSLSGNTIYF	TGTGCCAGTAGGACAGAAAGGTCACTCTCTGGAAACACCATATATTTT
once	TRBV19	TRBJ2-2	.	CASSFLFGELFF	TGTGCCAGTAGCTTCCTCTTCGGGGAGCTGTTTTTT
.	TRBV10-3	TRBJ1-1	.	CARAEGRGTEAFF	TGTGCCAGGGCAGAAGGTCGGGGCACTGAAGCTTTCTTT
.	TRBV28	TRBJ2-7	TRBD1	CASSLGLGTGGWFYF	TGTGCCAGCAGTTTAGGGTTAGGGACAGGAGGGTGGTTTTACTTC
few	TRBV5-5	TRBJ1-1	TRBD1	CASRRQGSTEAFF	TGTGCCAGCAGACGACAGGGGAGTACTGAAGCTTTCTTT
few	TRBV5-6	TRBJ2-3	TRBD1	CASSQTTGVTDTQYF	TGTGCCAGCAGCCAAACCACAGGGGTCACAGATACGCAGTATTTT
.	TRBV14	TRBJ2-4	.	CASSQSRVGNIQYF	TGTGCCAGCAGCCAAAGCAGGGTGGGAAACATTCAGTACTTC
.	TRBV7-3	TRBJ2-5	TRBD2	CASSLTSGVQETQYF	TGTGCCAGCAGCTTAACTAGCGGGGTACAAGAGACCCAGTACTTC
.	TRBV14	TRBJ2-2	.	CASSQARTGHKNTGELFF	TGTGCCAGCAGCCAAGCCCGGACGGGACACAAAAACACCGGGGAGCTGTTTTTT
.	TRBV6-5	TRBJ2-7	TRBD1	CASSMDRGLYEQYF	TGTGCCAGCAGCATGGACAGGGGACTCTACGAGCAGTACTTC
.	TRBV6-5	TRBJ1-1	.	CASSPTRPSRAFF	TGTGCCAGCAGTCCCACTAGGCCTTCGAGAGCTTTCTTT
.	TRBV18	TRBJ2-1	TRBD1	CASSQGQGPHNEQFF	TGTGCCAGCTCACAAGGACAGGGGCCACACAATGAGCAGTTCTTC
many	TRBV2	TRBJ1-2	.	CASGGGSYTF	TGTGCCAGTGGGGGGGGAAGCTACACCTTC
.	TRBV30	TRBJ1-6	.	CAWSARGLNSPLHF	TGTGCCTGGAGTGCCCGCGGTCTTAATTCACCCCTCCACTTT
.	TRBV9	TRBJ1-1	.	CASSEPVEVTGTEAFF	TGTGCCAGCAGCGAGCCCGTCGAGGTTACGGGTACTGAAGCTTTCTTT
.	TRBV3-1/TRBV3-2	TRBJ1-1	TRBD1	CASSQGDRDYPEAFF	TGTGCCAGCAGCCAAGGCGACAGGGATTACCCTGAAGCTTTCTTT
.	TRBV11-2	TRBJ1-5	TRBD1	CASRLFRGQGQPQHF	TGTGCCAGCAGATTGTTCAGGGGGCAGGGTCAGCCCCAGCATTTT
.	TRBV10-1	TRBJ2-1	TRBD2	CASSGTSGYNEQFF	TGCGCCAGCAGTGGGACTAGCGGTTACAATGAGCAGTTCTTC
once	TRBV28	TRBJ2-5	TRBD2	CATLAGGQETQYF	TGTGCCACCCTAGCGGGGGGGCAAGAGACCCAGTACTTC
.	TRBV20-1	TRBJ1-1	TRBD1	CSASRDRGSYAFF	TGCAGTGCTAGTCGCGACAGGGGGTCGTATGCTTTCTTT
few	TRBV15	TRBJ2-7	TRBD1	CATSRGAGTGVLEQYF	TGTGCCACCAGCAGAGGGGCCGGGACAGGGGTTTTGGAGCAGTACTTC
.	TRBV3-1/TRBV3-2	TRBJ1-6	TRBD1	CASTPTGASPLHF	TGTGCCAGCACCCCGACAGGGGCCTCACCCCTCCACTTT
.	TRBV28	TRBJ2-6	.	CASSSLRNSGANVLTF	TGTGCCAGCAGTTCCCTCAGGAATTCTGGGGCCAACGTCCTGACTTTC
.	TRBV5-1	TRBJ2-5	.	CASSLDGTSEETQYF	TGCGCCAGCAGCTTGGACGGGACTTCGGAAGAGACCCAGTACTTC
once	TRBV12-5	TRBJ2-1	.	CASGSQEHSYNEQFF	TGTGCTAGTGGATCCCAGGAACACTCATACAATGAGCAGTTCTTC
.	TRBV15	TRBJ2-1	.	CATKDPLWGDEQFF	TGTGCCACCAAGGATCCCCTTTGGGGAGATGAGCAGTTCTTC
.	TRBV15	TRBJ1-2	.	CATSRDPKREVGYTF	TGTGCCACCAGCAGAGATCCTAAGAGGGAAGTGGGCTACACCTTC
.	TRBV5-8	TRBJ1-1	.	CASRDRDSLAEAFF	TGTGCCAGCAGGGACCGGGACTCTCTGGCTGAAGCTTTCTTT
.	TRBV7-9	TRBJ2-3	.	CASSLLGRGDTQYF	TGTGCCAGCAGCTTACTGGGGCGTGGGGATACGCAGTATTTT
.	TRBV6-5	TRBJ1-5	.	CASTNSGRRNQPQHF	TGTGCCAGCACCAATTCAGGGAGGCGCAATCAGCCCCAGCATTTT
.	TRBV5-6	TRBJ1-6	.	CASSFTPGGVSPLHF	TGTGCCAGCAGCTTCACCCCCGGAGGGGTTTCACCCCTCCACTTT
.	TRBV11-2	TRBJ1-2	.	CASSVTVNYGYTF	TGTGCCAGCAGCGTGACAGTCAACTATGGCTACACCTTC
few	TRBV5-6	TRBJ2-7	TRBD1	CASSVPGTASYEQYF	TGTGCCAGCAGCGTCCCCGGGACAGCCTCCTACGAGCAGTACTTC
.	TRBV19	TRBJ1-5	TRBD1	CASSAAGTEKHF	TGTGCCAGTAGTGCCGCCGGGACAGAAAAGCATTTT
.	TRBV29-1	TRBJ1-1	.	CSAQEGRMNTEAFF	TGCAGCGCCCAGGAGGGACGTATGAACACTGAAGCTTTCTTT
.	TRBV7-8	TRBJ1-1	.	CASSLRVLTEAFF	TGTGCCAGCAGCTTGAGAGTCCTCACTGAAGCTTTCTTT
once	TRBV4-1	TRBJ1-3	TRBD1	CASSQAPGGGNTIYF	TGCGCCAGCAGCCAAGCCCCAGGGGGTGGAAACACCATATATTTT
.	TRBV4-2	TRBJ1-5	TRBD1	CASSRDRDQPQHF	TGTGCCAGCAGCCGAGACAGGGATCAGCCCCAGCATTTT